Detailed here is one T cell receptor (beta chain). Its specificity is unknown. This specimen belongs to a study of beta chain features in type 1 diabetes. Study-level points and caveats: The analysis here could not establish whether HLA type shapes TCRB rearrangement. High TCR expression in some cells could lead to their over-representation in cDNA sequencing.

A sort by CD45RO/CCR7/CD25/CD127/CD95/CD27 yielded CD4+ naive, central memory, regulatory and stem cell-like memory cells. The CDR3 is 15 amino acids. Unmatched junction bases numbered 7, after V lost 5 bases and J lost 1 base. Germline assignment: CDR1 LNHDA and CDR2 SQIVND (reference sequence). Expressed TCRB transcripts were sequenced, since all the RNA that had been isolated was reverse transcribed. A few million reads were obtained on average from naive, central memory and regulatory T cell samples. Libraries were prepared by immunoSEQ multiplex PCR; TCRdb keeps only in-frame clonotypes and omits some of them. The table lists some 150,000 clones, nearly 9.5% of them singletons.

The receptor's source is a man aged 18-30 years in good health. The sample was central memory CD4+ T cells from blood. V usage is TRBV19 and J usage is TRBJ1-2; 7 positions agree with TRBD1. As DNA, the CDR3 is TGTGCCAGTAGTTTGGACAGGAATGATAACTATGGCTACACCTTC. It codes for CASSLDRNDNYGYTF.